This T cell receptor beta chain derives from a study of OX40 agonist ivuxolimab in advanced cancers. Study as a whole: Among those enrolled, mean age was about 62 years (range roughly 23 to 90) and about 81% were male.

This table comes from immunoSEQ multiplex PCR, and its TCRdb copy is limited to in-frame clones, with some not included. This sample yields 65,000 to 80,000 clones, of which 80% to 95% are seen a single time; 9.5% to 11% belongs to the top ten. Trimming removed 6 bases from V and 4 bases from J, with 10 bases in between. Germline V gene lookup returns CDR1 MGHRA and CDR2 YSYEKL. There are 12 residues in the CDR3. Excluded were patients having autoimmune disease history or systemic immunosuppression. Collection of blood occurred at baseline, at cycle 4 day 1, and at cycle 7 day 1. The chain is built from TRBV4-1 and TRBJ2-7, with D possibly being TRBD2 (6 bases). Material: CD4+ or CD8+ T cells sorted from blood, obtained in a trial of the OX40 agonist ivuxolimab. The TCR comes from an adult with an advanced solid tumor such as melanoma, head and neck, liver or kidney cancer. CDR3 nucleotide sequence: TGCGCCAGCAGGGTCGGGGGTTACGAGCAGTACTTC. Protein: CASRVGGYEQYF.